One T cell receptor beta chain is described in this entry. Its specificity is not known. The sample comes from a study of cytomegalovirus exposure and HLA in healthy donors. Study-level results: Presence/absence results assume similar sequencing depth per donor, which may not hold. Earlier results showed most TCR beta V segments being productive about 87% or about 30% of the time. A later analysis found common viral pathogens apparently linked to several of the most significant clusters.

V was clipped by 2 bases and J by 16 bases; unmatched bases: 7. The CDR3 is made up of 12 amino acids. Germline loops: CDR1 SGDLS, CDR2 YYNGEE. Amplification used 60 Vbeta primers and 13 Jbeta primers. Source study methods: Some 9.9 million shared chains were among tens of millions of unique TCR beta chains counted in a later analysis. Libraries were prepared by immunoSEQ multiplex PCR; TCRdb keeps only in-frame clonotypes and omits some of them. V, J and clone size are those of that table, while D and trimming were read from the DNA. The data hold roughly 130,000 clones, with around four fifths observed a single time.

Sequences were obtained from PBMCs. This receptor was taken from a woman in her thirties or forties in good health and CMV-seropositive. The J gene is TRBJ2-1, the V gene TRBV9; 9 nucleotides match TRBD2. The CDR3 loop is CASSVLAGRGFF. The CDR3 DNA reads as TGTGCCAGCAGCGTCCTAGCGGGAAGGGGATTCTTC.